These T cell receptor beta chains were read from a single sample in a study of T cell responses to AZD1222 COVID-19 vaccine. Some clones are missing from TCRdb's copy, which holds only in-frame ones; the method was immunoSEQ multiplex PCR. The sample carries about 130,000 clones, approximately 90% recorded once. Sequenced here: peripheral blood, sampled 28 days after the second AZD1222 dose. The receptor source for this set is an adult who received the AZD1222 COVID-19 vaccine. CDR3s include the opening cysteine and the closing phenylalanine or tryptophan. D genes are given only for firm matches. Clone size is given for some rows only: seen once, a few or many times, or a class if the clone is expanded.

>TRBV14|TRBD1|15|TRBJ2-7|-
CASSLSGTGYHEQYF
TGTGCCAGCAGCCTCTCAGGGACAGGGTACCACGAGCAGTACTTC
>TRBV25-1|-|13|TRBJ2-7|-
CASSEYGPYEQYF
TGTGCCAGCAGTGAATACGGACCCTACGAGCAGTACTTC
>TRBV2|TRBD1|16|TRBJ1-2|-
CASRLGQGRGNYGYTF
TGTGCCAGCAGGTTAGGACAGGGTCGGGGTAACTATGGCTACACCTTC
>TRBV5-1|TRBD1|16|TRBJ1-3|-
CASSWGTGPSGNTIYF
TGCGCCAGCAGCTGGGGGACAGGCCCCTCTGGAAACACCATATATTTT
>TRBV12-3/TRBV12-4|-|11|TRBJ2-3|once
CASSLSPTQYF
TGTGCCAGCAGTTTGAGTCCCACGCAGTATTTT
>TRBV3-1/TRBV3-2|TRBD2|16|TRBJ2-1|-
CASSPGLAGGLNEQFF
TGTGCCAGCAGCCCGGGACTAGCGGGAGGGCTCAATGAGCAGTTCTTC
>TRBV6-6|TRBD1|14|TRBJ2-7|-
CASSLGTGSYEQYF
TGTGCCAGCAGTCTGGGGACAGGGTCCTACGAGCAGTACTTC
>TRBV2|-|14|TRBJ1-2|-
CASSDPGQTYGYTF
TGTGCCAGCAGTGATCCCGGACAAACCTATGGCTACACCTTC
>TRBV4-2|TRBD1|14|TRBJ1-4|-
CASSQAQGGEKLFF
TGTGCCAGCAGCCAAGCGCAGGGGGGTGAAAAACTGTTTTTT
>TRBV5-5|TRBD1|14|TRBJ2-3|once
CASSFGTGSDTQYF
TGTGCCAGCAGCTTTGGGACAGGGTCAGATACGCAGTATTTT
>TRBV12-5|TRBD1|13|TRBJ2-7|-
CASGQGPTYEQYF
TGTGCTAGTGGACAGGGGCCTACCTACGAGCAGTACTTC
>TRBV28|-|14|TRBJ1-4|-
CASSLQGSNEKLFF
TGTGCCAGCAGTCTGCAAGGGAGCAATGAAAAACTGTTTTTT
>TRBV5-5|-|14|TRBJ1-5|-
CASSPMGGNQPQHF
TGTGCCAGCAGCCCGATGGGAGGCAATCAGCCCCAGCATTTT
>TRBV28|-|15|TRBJ1-1|-
CASSLWGHSGTEAFF
TGTGCCAGCAGTTTATGGGGACACAGTGGAACTGAAGCTTTCTTT
>TRBV5-1|TRBD1|15|TRBJ1-4|-
CASSSWTGLNEKLFF
TGCGCCAGCAGCTCCTGGACAGGCCTTAATGAAAAACTGTTTTTT
>TRBV5-6|-|16|TRBJ2-3|-
CASSFTGRGTDDTQYF
TGTGCCAGCAGCTTTACGGGACGCGGCACGGATGATACGCAGTATTTT
>TRBV9|-|16|TRBJ2-5|-
CASSVDLGSNGKTQYF
TGTGCCAGCAGCGTAGATCTCGGGAGTAACGGGAAGACCCAGTACTTC
>TRBV3-1/TRBV3-2|-|15|TRBJ1-3|-
CASSQAKDGGNTIYF
TGTGCCAGCAGCCAAGCCAAGGATGGAGGAAACACCATATATTTT
>TRBV6-5|-|13|TRBJ1-2|-
CASSQQRSHGYTF
TGTGCCAGCAGCCAACAACGCTCCCATGGCTACACCTTC
>TRBV5-1|-|16|TRBJ1-3|-
CASSLAGIYSGNTIYF
TGCGCCAGCAGCTTGGCTGGGATTTACTCTGGAAACACCATATATTTT
>TRBV5-1|-|16|TRBJ1-4|-
CASSLDRWGSNEKLFF
TGCGCCAGCAGCTTGGACAGGTGGGGTTCTAATGAAAAACTGTTTTTT
>TRBV28|-|10|TRBJ1-2|-
CASKGHGYTF
TGTGCCAGCAAAGGGCATGGCTACACCTTC
>TRBV12-5|-|13|TRBJ1-1|-
CASGLGGGTEAFF
TGTGCTAGTGGTTTAGGGGGTGGGACTGAAGCTTTCTTT
>TRBV4-1|-|16|TRBJ1-4|-
CASSLRASLKNEKLFF
TGCGCCAGCAGCCTAAGGGCCTCACTAAAAAATGAAAAACTGTTTTTT
>TRBV6-5|-|13|TRBJ1-2|once
CASSTPPTGGYTF
TGTGCCAGCAGCACGCCTCCAACGGGAGGCTACACCTTC